The 5 T cell receptor beta chains presented below share a single source sample, sequenced in a study of cytotoxic CD8 clonotypes in ibrutinib-treated CLL (dated by TCRdb to 2020 to 2022). Library preparation employed the immunoSEQ multiplex PCR assay. The clones in this table, taken by TCRdb from immuneACCESS, are in-frame only. Not every clone is retained; where verified, under half of the shortfall comes from an unresolved V gene, and the cause of the rest is unknown. The sample records 160,000 or so clones, more than 80% of which are singletons. The top ten constitute about 4.3% of the sample. Reading the label with the study, this specimen's time point is: roughly 2 years on ibrutinib. Sequencing was performed on PBMCs, taken after 24 months of ibrutinib treatment. These receptor sequences come from a human donor with chronic lymphocytic leukemia.

The chain has TRBV30 and TRBJ2-7, with 10 positions matching TRBD1. The V segment lost 0 bases and the J segment 6 bases; nucleotides outside the gene matches: 5. Germline CDR1 is GTSNPN and CDR2 is SVGIG (reference sequence). This CDR3 is 14 amino acids long. For the CDR3, the DNA is TGTGCCTGGAGTGTAAGCGGGGACAGGGGCGAGCAGTACTTC. Residues: CAWSVSGDRGEQYF.

The V and J genes are TRBV5-1 and TRBJ2-5, with 10 bases identical to TRBD2. V was clipped by 0 bases and J by 3 bases; unmatched bases: 11. The V gene's germline CDR1 is SGHRS and CDR2 YFSETQ. This CDR3 has 18 residues. In DNA form, the CDR3 reads TGCGCCAGCAGCTTGGCACTGACCGGGACTAGCGCTAAAGAGACCCAGTACTTC. Translation gives CASSLALTGTSAKETQYF.

The chain is built from TRBV7-9 and TRBJ1-1, with D uncertain. The CDR3 covers 11 residues. With 3 bases removed from V and 7 bases from J, the gap between germline ends came to 6 bases. The germline CDR1 and CDR2 sequences are SEHNR and FQNEAQ (reference sequence). The CDR3 sequence is CASSLTREAFF. The DNA for the CDR3 is TGTGCCAGCAGCTTGACACGTGAAGCTTTCTTT.

This chain joins TRBV5-1 and TRBJ1-4; D unresolved. Trimming removed 2 bases from V and 4 bases from J, with 18 bases in between. The CDR3 is made up of 17 amino acids. Germline V gives CDR1 SGHRS, CDR2 YFSETQ. CDR3 loop: CASSLVGGFWGNEKLFF. CDR3 nucleotides: TGCGCCAGCAGCTTAGTTGGAGGGTTTTGGGGTAATGAAAAACTGTTTTTT.

The chain carries TRBV7-9 and TRBJ1-1, with 10 bases that match TRBD1. The junction had 13 bases not matched to a gene; V was cut back by 1 base and J by 2 bases. Germline-derived CDR1 and CDR2 are SEHNR and FQNEAQ (reference sequence). The CDR3 covers 19 residues. The CDR3 region has the DNA TGTGCCAGCAGCTTAGGTTTCAGGGGGACAGGGGCGGACAACACTGAAGCTTTCTTT. Amino acids: CASSLGFRGTGADNTEAFF.